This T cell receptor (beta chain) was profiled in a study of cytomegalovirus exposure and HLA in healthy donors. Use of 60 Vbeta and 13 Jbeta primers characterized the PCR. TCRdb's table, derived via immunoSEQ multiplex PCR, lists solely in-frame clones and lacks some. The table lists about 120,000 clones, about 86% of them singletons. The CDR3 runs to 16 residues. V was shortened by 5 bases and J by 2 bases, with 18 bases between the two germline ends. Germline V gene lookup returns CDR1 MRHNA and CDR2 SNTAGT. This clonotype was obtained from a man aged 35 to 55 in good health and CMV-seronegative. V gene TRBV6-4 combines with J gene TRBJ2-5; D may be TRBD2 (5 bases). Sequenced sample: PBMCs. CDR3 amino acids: CASSSPVASPQETQYF. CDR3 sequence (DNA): TGTGCCAGCAGTTCCCCCGTTGCTAGCCCTCAAGAGACCCAGTACTTC.